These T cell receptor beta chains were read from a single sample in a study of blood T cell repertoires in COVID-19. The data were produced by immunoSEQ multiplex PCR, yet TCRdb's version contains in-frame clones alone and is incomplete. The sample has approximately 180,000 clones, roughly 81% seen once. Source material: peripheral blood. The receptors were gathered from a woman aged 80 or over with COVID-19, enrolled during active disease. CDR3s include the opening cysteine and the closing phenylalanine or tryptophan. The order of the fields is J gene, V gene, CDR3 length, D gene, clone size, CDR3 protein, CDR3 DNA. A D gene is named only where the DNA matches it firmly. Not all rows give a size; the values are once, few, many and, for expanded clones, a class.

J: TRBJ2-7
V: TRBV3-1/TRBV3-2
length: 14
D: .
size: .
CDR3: CASSLHPTGAEQYF
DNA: TGTGCCAGCAGCCTCCACCCCACGGGAGCCGAGCAGTACTTC

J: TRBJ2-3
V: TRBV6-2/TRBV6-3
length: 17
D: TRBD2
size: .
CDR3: CASSYLRLAGFTDTQYF
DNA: TGTGCCAGCAGTTATCTCAGACTAGCGGGGTTCACAGATACGCAGTATTTT

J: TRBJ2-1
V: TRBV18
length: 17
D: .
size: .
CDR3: CASSPLRQGQTYNEQFF
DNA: TGTGCCAGCTCACCACTTCGGCAGGGTCAGACATACAATGAGCAGTTCTTC

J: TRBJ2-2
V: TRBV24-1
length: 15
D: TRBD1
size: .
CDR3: CATSDAGTGSGELFF
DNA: TGTGCCACCAGTGATGCCGGGACAGGCTCCGGGGAGCTGTTTTTT

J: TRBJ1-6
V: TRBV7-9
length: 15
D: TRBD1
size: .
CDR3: CASSPRDSSWYPLHF
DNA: TGTGCCAGCAGCCCCCGGGACAGCTCCTGGTATCCCCTCCACTTT

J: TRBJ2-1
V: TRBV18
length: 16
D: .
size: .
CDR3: CASSRQRTIGINEQFF
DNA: TGTGCCAGCTCACGCCAGAGGACTATCGGGATCAATGAGCAGTTCTTC

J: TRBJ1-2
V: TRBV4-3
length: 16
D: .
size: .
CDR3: CASSQDPGTPRYGYTF
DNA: TGCGCCAGCAGCCAAGATCCTGGCACCCCTAGGTATGGCTACACCTTC

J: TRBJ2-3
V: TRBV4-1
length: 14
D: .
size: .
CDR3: CASRLYTSSDTQYF
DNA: TGCGCCAGCAGGCTATACACTAGCTCGGATACGCAGTATTTT

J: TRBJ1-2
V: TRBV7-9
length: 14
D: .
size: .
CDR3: CASSPGGAHYGYTF
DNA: TGTGCCAGCAGCCCCGGTGGGGCCCACTATGGCTACACCTTC

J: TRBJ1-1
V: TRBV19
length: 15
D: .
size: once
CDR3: CASSMTRRLNTEAFF
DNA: TGTGCCAGTAGTATGACCAGGCGACTGAACACTGAAGCTTTCTTT

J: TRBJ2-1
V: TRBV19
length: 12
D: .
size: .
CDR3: CASSIRAGEQFF
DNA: TGTGCCAGTAGTATTCGGGCGGGTGAGCAGTTCTTC

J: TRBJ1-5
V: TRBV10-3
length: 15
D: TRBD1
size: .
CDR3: CAIGRDRGQSQPQHF
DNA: TGTGCCATCGGCAGGGACAGGGGGCAGAGTCAGCCCCAGCATTTT

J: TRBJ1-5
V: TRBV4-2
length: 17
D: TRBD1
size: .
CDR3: CASSQDGGQILNQPQHF
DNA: TGTGCCAGCAGCCAAGATGGGGGACAGATACTCAATCAGCCCCAGCATTTT

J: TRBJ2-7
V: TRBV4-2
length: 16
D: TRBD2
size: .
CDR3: CASSQGAGGSSYEQYF
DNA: TGTGCCAGCAGCCAAGGAGCCGGCGGGAGCTCCTACGAGCAGTACTTC

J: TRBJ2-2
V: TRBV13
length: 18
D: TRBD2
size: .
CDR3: CASTPATSGGEGTGELFF
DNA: TGTGCCAGCACCCCAGCGACTAGCGGGGGGGAAGGCACCGGGGAGCTGTTTTTT

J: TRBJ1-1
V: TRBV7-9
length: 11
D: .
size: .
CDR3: CASSVQGEAFF
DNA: TGTGCCAGCAGCGTACAGGGTGAAGCTTTCTTT

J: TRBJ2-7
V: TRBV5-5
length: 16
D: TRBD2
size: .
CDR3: CASSLVLRESTYEQYF
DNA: TGTGCCAGCAGCTTGGTGTTGCGGGAGTCTACCTACGAGCAGTACTTC

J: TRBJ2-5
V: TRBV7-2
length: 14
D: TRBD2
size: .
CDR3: CASSSRTSQETQYF
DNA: TGTGCCAGCAGCTCCAGGACTAGCCAAGAGACCCAGTACTTC

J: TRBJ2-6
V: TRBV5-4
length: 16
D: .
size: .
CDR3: CASSLRQQSGANVLTF
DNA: TGTGCCAGCAGCCTGAGACAGCAATCTGGGGCCAACGTCCTGACTTTC

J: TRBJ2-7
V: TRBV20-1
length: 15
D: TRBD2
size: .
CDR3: CSASRLGREGYEQYF
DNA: TGCAGTGCTAGTCGGTTGGGGCGGGAGGGCTACGAGCAGTACTTC

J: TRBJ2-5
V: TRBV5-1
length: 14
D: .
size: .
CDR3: CASSLDAYQETQYF
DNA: TGCGCCAGCAGCTTGGATGCGTACCAAGAGACCCAGTACTTC

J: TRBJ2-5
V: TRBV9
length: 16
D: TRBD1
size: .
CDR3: CASSVHPRQGQETQYF
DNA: TGTGCCAGCAGCGTTCATCCGAGACAGGGTCAAGAGACCCAGTACTTC

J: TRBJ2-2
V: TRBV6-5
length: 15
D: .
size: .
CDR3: CASRGRGTNTGELFF
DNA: TGTGCCAGCAGAGGTCGCGGGACGAACACCGGGGAGCTGTTTTTT

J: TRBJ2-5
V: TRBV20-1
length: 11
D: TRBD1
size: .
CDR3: CSATGVETQYF
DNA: TGCAGTGCCACAGGGGTGGAGACCCAGTACTTC

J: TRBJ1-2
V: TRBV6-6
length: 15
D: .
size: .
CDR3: CASSYGGWQGYGYTF
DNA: TGTGCCAGCAGTTACGGGGGGTGGCAGGGCTATGGCTACACCTTC

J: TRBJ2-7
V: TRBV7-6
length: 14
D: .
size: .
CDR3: CASSPKLDSYEQYF
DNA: TGTGCCAGCAGCCCGAAGTTGGACAGCTACGAGCAGTACTTC

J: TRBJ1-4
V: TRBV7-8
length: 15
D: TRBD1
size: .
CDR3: CASSSRTGSNEKLFF
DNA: TGTGCCAGCAGCTCGAGGACAGGCTCTAATGAAAAACTGTTTTTT

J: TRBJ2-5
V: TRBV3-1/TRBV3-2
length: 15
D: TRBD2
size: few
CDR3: CASSQGLAGAETQYF
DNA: TGTGCCAGCAGCCAAGGACTAGCGGGGGCGGAGACCCAGTACTTC

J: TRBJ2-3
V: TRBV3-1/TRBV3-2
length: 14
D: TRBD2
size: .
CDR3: CASTLRGGADTQYF
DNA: TGTGCCAGCACCCTTCGGGGGGGAGCAGATACGCAGTATTTT

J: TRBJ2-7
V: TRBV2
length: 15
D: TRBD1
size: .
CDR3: CASSIQGRGPYEQYF
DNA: TGTGCCAGCAGTATCCAAGGCAGGGGGCCCTACGAGCAGTACTTC

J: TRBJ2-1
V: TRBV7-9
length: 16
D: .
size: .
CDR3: CASSLLRSFDYNEQFF
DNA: TGTGCCAGCAGCTTACTCCGGAGCTTTGACTACAATGAGCAGTTCTTC

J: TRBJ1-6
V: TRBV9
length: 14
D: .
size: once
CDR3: CASSVGPSNSPLHF
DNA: TGTGCCAGCAGCGTAGGGCCAAGTAATTCACCCCTCCACTTT

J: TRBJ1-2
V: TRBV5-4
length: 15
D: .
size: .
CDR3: CASRRRQNTNYGYTF
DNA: TGTGCCAGCAGGCGTCGACAGAATACTAACTATGGCTACACCTTC

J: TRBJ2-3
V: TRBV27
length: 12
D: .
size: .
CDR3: CASSLYGETQYF
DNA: TGTGCCAGCAGTTTATATGGAGAGACGCAGTATTTT

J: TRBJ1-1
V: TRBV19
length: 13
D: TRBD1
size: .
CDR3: CASSWDSNTEAFF
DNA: TGTGCCAGTAGTTGGGACAGCAACACTGAAGCTTTCTTT

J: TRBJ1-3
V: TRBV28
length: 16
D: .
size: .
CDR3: CASSSTGTISGNTIYF
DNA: TGTGCCAGCAGCTCGACAGGAACGATCTCTGGAAACACCATATATTTT

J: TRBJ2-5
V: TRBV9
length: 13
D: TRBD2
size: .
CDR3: CASSERGGETQYF
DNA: TGTGCCAGCAGCGAGCGGGGAGGAGAGACCCAGTACTTC

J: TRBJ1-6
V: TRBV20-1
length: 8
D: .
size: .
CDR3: CSTSPLHF
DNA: TGCAGCACATCACCCCTCCACTTT

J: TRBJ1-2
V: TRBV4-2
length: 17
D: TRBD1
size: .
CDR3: CASSQDLRTGGYQGYTF
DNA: TGTGCCAGCAGCCAAGATCTTCGGACAGGGGGATATCAAGGCTACACCTTC

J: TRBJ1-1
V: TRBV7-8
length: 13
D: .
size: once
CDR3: CASSFRRNTEAFF
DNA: TGTGCCAGCAGCTTCCGCAGAAACACTGAAGCTTTCTTT

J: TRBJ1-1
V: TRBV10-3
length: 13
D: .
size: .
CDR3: CAISEYQDTEAFF
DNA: TGTGCCATCAGTGAATACCAGGACACTGAAGCTTTCTTT

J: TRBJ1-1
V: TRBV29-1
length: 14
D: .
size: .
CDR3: CSVESRGMNTEAFF
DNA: TGCAGCGTTGAAAGCAGGGGCATGAACACTGAAGCTTTCTTT

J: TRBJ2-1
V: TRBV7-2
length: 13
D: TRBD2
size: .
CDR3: CASSLGTSGEQFF
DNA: TGTGCCAGCAGCTTAGGGACTAGCGGGGAGCAGTTCTTC

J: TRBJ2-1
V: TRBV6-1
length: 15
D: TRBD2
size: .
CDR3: CASSEGTSGGNEQFF
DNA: TGTGCCAGCAGTGAAGGGACTAGCGGTGGGAATGAGCAGTTCTTC

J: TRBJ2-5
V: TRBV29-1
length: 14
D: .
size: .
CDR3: CSVAGTLPQETQYF
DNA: TGCAGCGTTGCCGGGACTCTTCCCCAAGAGACCCAGTACTTC

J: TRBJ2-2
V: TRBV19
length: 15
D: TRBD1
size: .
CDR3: CASSIGTGNTGELFF
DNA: TGTGCCAGTAGTATAGGGACAGGAAACACCGGGGAGCTGTTTTTT

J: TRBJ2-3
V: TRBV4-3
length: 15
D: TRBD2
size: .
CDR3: CASSQVRGGGDTQYF
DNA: TGCGCCAGCAGCCAAGTTCGGGGGGGCGGGGATACGCAGTATTTT

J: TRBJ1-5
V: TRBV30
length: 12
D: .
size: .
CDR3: CAWSRSGQPQHF
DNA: TGTGCCTGGAGTCGCAGTGGTCAGCCCCAGCATTTT